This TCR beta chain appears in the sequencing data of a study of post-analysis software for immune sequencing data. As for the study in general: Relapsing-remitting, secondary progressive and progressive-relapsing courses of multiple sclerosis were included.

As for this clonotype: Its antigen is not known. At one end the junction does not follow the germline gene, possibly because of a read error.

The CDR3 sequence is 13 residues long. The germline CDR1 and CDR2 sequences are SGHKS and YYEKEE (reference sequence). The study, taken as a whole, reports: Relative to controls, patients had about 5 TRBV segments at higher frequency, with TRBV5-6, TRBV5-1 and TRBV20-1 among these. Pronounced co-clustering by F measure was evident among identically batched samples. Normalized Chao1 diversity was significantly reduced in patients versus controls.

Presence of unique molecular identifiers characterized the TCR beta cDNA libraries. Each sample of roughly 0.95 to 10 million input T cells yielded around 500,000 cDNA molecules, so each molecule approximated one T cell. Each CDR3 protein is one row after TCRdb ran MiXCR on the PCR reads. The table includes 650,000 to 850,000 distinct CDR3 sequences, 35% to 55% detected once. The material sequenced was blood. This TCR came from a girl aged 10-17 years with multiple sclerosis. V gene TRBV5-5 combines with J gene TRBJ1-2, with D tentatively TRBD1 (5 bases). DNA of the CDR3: TGTGCCAGCAGCGAGGGGCTCGACTATGGCCACACCTTC. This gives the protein CASSEGLDYGHTF.